A selection of T cell receptor beta chains follows, all from one sample in a study of CD8 T cells in ankylosing spondylitis. TCRdb ran MiXCR on the 5' RACE reads and lists one entry per CDR3 protein. In the table there are around 130,000 distinct CDR3 sequences, 15% to 20% of which are singletons. Sample: blood, either unsorted or a sorted T cell fraction (not recorded which). The origin of the receptors is a male donor with ankylosing spondylitis. CDR3s include the opening cysteine and the closing phenylalanine or tryptophan. The order of the fields is D gene, clone size, J gene, CDR3 length, V gene, CDR3 protein, CDR3 DNA. A D gene is named only where the DNA matches it firmly. Some rows mark clone size as missing; the rest say once, few, many or name a class of expanded clone.

>TRBD1|NA|TRBJ2-1|13|TRBV7-9
CASSRDSTDEQFF
TGTGCCAGCAGCCGGGACAGCACAGATGAGCAGTTCTTC
>NA|NA|TRBJ2-1|13|TRBV25-1
CASSDRAHNEQFF
TGTGCCAGCAGTGATAGGGCCCACAATGAGCAGTTCTTC
>NA|few|TRBJ2-3|15|TRBV6-5
CASSYRGLKSDTQYF
TGTGCCAGCAGTTACCGCGGGTTGAAATCAGATACGCAGTATTTT
>NA|NA|TRBJ2-5|15|TRBV5-6
CASSSGLDSKETQYF
TGTGCCAGCAGTTCAGGACTTGACAGCAAAGAGACCCAGTACTTC
>NA|NA|TRBJ2-1|13|TRBV11-2
CASSSTKPEGQFF
TGTGCCAGCAGCTCGACTAAGCCGGAGGGGCAGTTCTTC
>TRBD1|few|TRBJ1-1|14|TRBV28
CASSRGQGASEAFF
TGTGCCAGCAGTAGAGGACAGGGGGCGTCTGAAGCTTTCTTT
>NA|NA|TRBJ2-1|19|TRBV10-3
CAISEPLGTRPRAYNEQFF
TGTGCCATCAGTGAGCCCCTCGGTACACGACCGAGAGCTTACAATGAGCAGTTCTTC
>NA|many|TRBJ2-1|14|TRBV15
CATSNRWDYNEQFF
TGTGCCACCAGCAACCGTTGGGACTACAATGAGCAGTTCTTC
>NA|once|TRBJ2-2|14|TRBV4-1
CASSPSRAAGELFF
TGCGCCAGCAGCCCCTCCAGGGCCGCCGGGGAGCTGTTTTTT
>NA|NA|TRBJ2-7|14|TRBV19
CASSTAGTDYEQYF
TGTGCCAGTAGTACGGCGGGAACGGACTACGAGCAGTACTTC
>NA|few|TRBJ1-2|14|TRBV27
CASSLLRGAKGYTF
TGTGCCAGCAGCCTACTTCGGGGAGCAAAGGGCTACACCTTC
>NA|NA|TRBJ2-7|11|TRBV21-1
CASSKVDEQYF
TGTGCCAGCAGCAAAGTTGACGAGCAGTACTTC
>NA|few|TRBJ2-7|14|TRBV27
CASSLHGSSYEQYF
TGTGCCAGCAGTCTTCACGGGAGTTCTTACGAGCAGTACTTC
>NA|NA|TRBJ2-5|17|TRBV18
CASSPPAGGYNQETQYF
TGTGCCAGCTCACCCCCCGCCGGAGGGTACAACCAAGAGACCCAGTACTTC
>NA|few|TRBJ1-2|15|TRBV5-6
CASSLGQGRGYGYTF
TGTGCCAGCAGCTTAGGGCAGGGTAGGGGCTATGGCTACACCTTC
>NA|NA|TRBJ2-1|17|TRBV4-1
CASSQDPAELNHNEQFF
TGCGCCAGCAGCCAAGATCCAGCGGAGCTAAATCACAATGAGCAGTTCTTC
>NA|few|TRBJ2-5|14|TRBV5-6
CASRRWVAQETQYF
TGTGCCAGCAGGCGGTGGGTGGCCCAAGAGACCCAGTACTTC
>NA|many|TRBJ2-1|12|TRBV12-3/TRBV12-4
CASGGSYNEQFF
TGTGCCAGCGGAGGCTCCTACAATGAGCAGTTCTTC
>TRBD2|NA|TRBJ2-3|15|TRBV7-9
CASSRTRSSTDTQYF
TGTGCCAGCAGCCGGACTAGATCTAGCACAGATACGCAGTATTTT
>TRBD1|NA|TRBJ2-1|13|TRBV6-2/TRBV6-3
CASSTGQGNEQFF
TGTGCCAGCAGCACGGGACAGGGGAATGAGCAGTTCTTC
>TRBD2|NA|TRBJ2-1|17|TRBV5-6
CASSPGGPSGAGDEQFF
TGTGCCAGCAGCCCCGGGGGTCCTAGCGGGGCGGGCGATGAGCAGTTCTTC
>NA|few|TRBJ2-7|13|TRBV29-1
CSVETVTSYEQYF
TGCAGCGTTGAAACGGTTACTTCCTACGAGCAGTACTTC
>NA|NA|TRBJ1-4|13|TRBV20-1
CSARDRTNEKLFF
TGCAGTGCTAGAGACAGAACTAATGAAAAACTGTTTTTT
>TRBD2|few|TRBJ2-1|16|TRBV6-2/TRBV6-3
CASRLTWTSESHEQFF
TGTGCCAGCAGACTTACCTGGACTAGTGAGTCCCATGAGCAGTTCTTC
>TRBD1|many|TRBJ2-1|14|TRBV7-9
CASSHRDRGYEQFF
TGTGCCAGCAGCCACCGGGACAGGGGGTATGAGCAGTTCTTC
>TRBD2|NA|TRBJ2-1|16|TRBV6-2/TRBV6-3
CASSYSMREVYNEQFF
TGTGCCAGCAGTTACTCGATGCGGGAGGTGTACAATGAGCAGTTCTTC
>NA|NA|TRBJ1-1|18|TRBV5-1
CASSTPRTGSIMNTEAFF
TGCGCCAGCAGCACCCCAAGAACAGGGTCTATTATGAACACTGAAGCTTTCTTT
>TRBD1|few|TRBJ1-4|16|TRBV6-2/TRBV6-3
CASSYRLTGEEEKLFF
TGTGCCAGCAGTTACAGACTGACAGGGGAGGAGGAAAAACTGTTTTTT
>NA|few|TRBJ1-5|13|TRBV28
CASSLSETQPQHF
TGTGCCAGCAGTTTATCGGAGACCCAGCCCCAGCATTTT
>TRBD2|medium-sized|TRBJ2-7|15|TRBV27
CASSLFAGGLYEQYF
TGTGCCAGCAGTTTATTCGCGGGAGGGCTATACGAGCAGTACTTC
>TRBD1|NA|TRBJ2-1|18|TRBV9
CASSPPGQVGTDYNEQFF
TGTGCCAGCAGCCCCCCAGGTCAGGTAGGGACAGATTACAATGAGCAGTTCTTC
>NA|NA|TRBJ2-1|13|TRBV4-1
CASSQAGVNEQFF
TGCGCCAGCAGCCAGGCTGGGGTCAATGAGCAGTTCTTC
>NA|NA|TRBJ1-3|16|TRBV11-3
CASSLASYLSGNTIYF
TGTGCCAGCAGCTTAGCCAGCTACCTCTCTGGAAACACCATATATTTT
>NA|many|TRBJ2-7|14|TRBV24-1
CATSEPGQSREQYF
TGTGCCACCAGTGAACCGGGACAATCGAGGGAGCAGTACTTC
>TRBD2|few|TRBJ2-3|13|TRBV5-1
CASSSGLSRTQYF
TGCGCCAGCAGCTCGGGACTATCTAGAACGCAGTATTTT